Below, 14 T cell receptor beta chains from the same sample are listed, as sequenced in a study of cytomegalovirus exposure and HLA in healthy donors (TCRdb year 2017). The library was prepared using the immunoSEQ multiplex PCR assay. For the multiplex PCR, a mixture combining 60 forward primers for TCR Vbeta segments and 13 reverse primers for TCR Jbeta segments was used. In its TCRdb copy, this immuneACCESS table keeps in-frame sequences only and misses some clones. Where compared with another copy, unresolved V genes explain less than half of these, and the others have no known cause. The sample records around 120,000 clones, around 83% of which are singletons. The ten largest clones add up to roughly 1.2% of the sample. Sequencing input: PBMCs. The receptors here all came from a girl aged 2 to 10 in good health and CMV-seronegative.

The chain has TRBV27 and TRBJ1-4; D ambiguous. Trimming removed 0 bases from V and 7 bases from J, with 15 bases in between. CDR1 MNHEY and CDR2 SMNVEV come from the germline V gene (reference sequence). This CDR3 has 16 amino acids. CDR3 sequence (DNA): TGTGCCAGCAGTTTATCCGGAGGGATAAGGACTGAAAAACTGTTTTTT. Translated, it gives CASSLSGGIRTEKLFF.

The chain has TRBV25-1 and TRBJ1-6, with TRBD1 matching 10 bases. The junction had 9 bases not matched to a gene; V was cut back by 6 bases and J by 10 bases. The germline gives CDR1 MGHDK, CDR2 SYGVNS. CDR3 length equals 15 residues. CDR3 residues: CASRRQGANWSPLHF. CDR3 DNA: TGTGCCAGCAGACGACAGGGGGCGAATTGGTCACCCCTCCACTTT. Together with reference TRBV25-1 and TRBJ1-6, the CDR3 gives the full variable domain: EADIYQTPRYLVIGTGKKITLECSQTMGHDKMYWYQQDPGMELHLIHYSYGVNSTEKGDLSSESTVSRIRTEHFPLTLESARPSHTSQYLCASRRQGANWSPLHFGNGTRLTVT.

The chain is built from TRBV9 and TRBJ1-1; 8 nucleotides align to TRBD1. Germline V lookup: CDR1 SGDLS, CDR2 YYNGEE. V gave up 4 bases and J gave up 4 bases; unmatched junction bases: 18. The CDR3 extends over 18 amino acids. CDR3 residues: CASSPSGGAGGLGTEAFF. The DNA for the CDR3 is TGTGCCAGCAGCCCTAGTGGGGGGGCAGGGGGCTTAGGCACTGAAGCTTTCTTT. The full variable domain, rest sourced from reference TRBV9 and TRBJ1-1, is DSGVTQTPKHLITATGQRVTLRCSPRSGDLSVYWYQQSLDQGLQFLIQYYNGEERAKGNILERFSAQQFPDLHSELNLSSLELGDSALYFCASSPSGGAGGLGTEAFFGQGTRLTVV.

This clone has only one observation. The CDR3: CASSEVAGADTQYF. CDR3 coding DNA: TGTGCCAGCAGTGAAGTAGCGGGGGCCGATACGCAGTATTTT. This chain uses TRBV2 with TRBJ2-3, with 9 bases identical to TRBD2. The CDR3 runs 14 residues. Trimming at V came to 1 base and at J to 6 bases, leaving 2 bases not matched to a gene. Germline lookup yields CDR1 SNHLY and CDR2 FYNNEI.

This chain connects TRBV6-1 to TRBJ2-1; 9 bases line up with TRBD1. The CDR3 extends over 15 amino acids. V lost 6 bases and J lost 3; bases outside the gene matches: 6. Germline V gene sequence: CDR1 MNHNS, CDR2 SASEGT. The CDR3 loop reads CASRVRDRDYNEQFF. The CDR3, as DNA: TGTGCCAGCAGAGTCCGGGACAGGGACTACAATGAGCAGTTCTTC.

The chain uses TRBV13 and TRBJ2-3, with a tentative D call TRBD1 (5 bases). Germline V CDR1 and CDR2: PRHDT, FYEKMQ (reference sequence). The CDR3 is 18 residues long. V dropped 5 bases and J dropped 2 bases, with 23 bases sitting between them. CDR3 sequence (DNA): TGTGCCAGCAGCAGTACATATCTAGGGGCGGCTCTCACAGATACGCAGTATTTT. Amino acids: CASSSTYLGAALTDTQYF.

The genes are TRBV12-5 and TRBJ1-2; 8 bases agree with TRBD1. The V gene's germline CDR1 is LGHNT and CDR2 FRNRAP. CDR3 length: 15 residues. The V gene end was trimmed by 7 bases and the J gene end by 2 bases; junction bases not matched to a gene: 9. The CDR3: CASAIQDRANYGYTF. In DNA form, the CDR3 reads TGTGCTAGTGCCATCCAGGACAGGGCCAACTATGGCTACACCTTC. The whole variable domain, filled in from reference TRBV12-5 and TRBJ1-2, reads DARVTQTPRHKVTEMGQEVTMRCQPILGHNTVFWYRQTMMQGLELLAYFRNRAPLDDSGMPKDRFSAEMPDATLATLKIQPSEPRDSAVYFCASAIQDRANYGYTFGSGTRLTVV.

The rearrangement uses TRBV27 and TRBJ2-5; weak D call: TRBD2 (6 bases). Germline V gives CDR1 MNHEY, CDR2 SMNVEV (reference sequence). V was pared by 0 bases and J by 4 bases, with 9 bases between. This CDR3 contains 14 residues. CDR3 DNA: TGTGCCAGCAGTTTATCGGGGACTGGAGAGACCCAGTACTTC. As protein: CASSLSGTGETQYF.

The chain couples TRBV7-3 to TRBJ2-5; 9 bases map to TRBD1. V lost 5 bases and J lost 4; bases outside the gene matches: 11. Germline V gene sequence: CDR1 SGHTA, CDR2 FQGTGA. There are 16 residues in the CDR3. The CDR3 DNA is TGTGCCAGCAGCCCCGGGGGACAGGGAGAGGGAGAGACCCAGTACTTC. It is translated as CASSPGGQGEGETQYF.

The genes are TRBV4-2 and TRBJ2-2, with TRBD2 matching 9 bases. CDR3 length equals 17 residues. Losses at the gene ends were 2 bases for V and 6 bases for J; bases not matched to a gene: 10. Germline CDR1 and CDR2: LGHNA and YNFKEQ. CDR3 amino acids: CASSQKPSGTLSGELFF. The CDR3 nucleotides read TGTGCCAGCAGCCAAAAACCTAGCGGGACCCTCTCCGGGGAGCTGTTTTTT.

This clone appeared a single time. This chain joins TRBV5-4 and TRBJ1-1, with a tentative D call TRBD1 (6 bases). V was cut by 4 bases and J by 0 bases, with 16 bases left in between. The CDR3 is made up of 16 amino acids. Germline CDR1 reads SGHNT; CDR2 reads YYREEE (reference sequence). CDR3 DNA: TGTGCCAGCAGCACACAAAGAGGACAGATGAACACTGAAGCTTTCTTT. Translating it yields CASSTQRGQMNTEAFF.

The chain is built from TRBV29-1 and TRBJ2-2, with 8 bases identical to TRBD2. This CDR3 has 15 amino acids. With 4 bases clipped from V and 5 bases from J, the junction kept 9 bases outside the gene matches. Germline loops: CDR1 SQVTM, CDR2 ANQGSEA. CDR3 DNA sequence: TGCAGCGTTGGCCGGGAGGGGCCAAGGACCGGGGAGCTGTTTTTT. It is translated as CSVGREGPRTGELFF.

The rearrangement uses TRBV5-1 and TRBJ2-3; the match to TRBD2 covers 12 bases. Germline values: CDR1 SGHRS, CDR2 YFSETQ. The V gene end was trimmed by 4 bases and the J gene end by 2 bases; junction bases not matched to a gene: 8. The CDR3 spans 17 residues. This CDR3 reads CASSQRTSGTVTDTQYF. The CDR3 DNA reads TGCGCCAGCAGCCAGAGGACTAGCGGGACCGTCACAGATACGCAGTATTTT.

This clone was picked up one time. V gene TRBV5-6 combines with J gene TRBJ2-7, with 9 bases that match TRBD2. Germline CDR1 is SGHDT and CDR2 is YYEEEE. The CDR3 is 14 residues long. Trimming at V came to 2 bases and at J to 3 bases, leaving 3 bases not matched to a gene. In DNA form, the CDR3 reads TGTGCCAGCAGCTTCGGGACTAGCAACTACGAGCAGTACTTC. Its protein is CASSFGTSNYEQYF. Combining the CDR3 with reference TRBV5-6 and TRBJ2-7 gives the whole variable domain DAGVTQSPTHLIKTRGQQVTLRCSPKSGHDTVSWYQQALGQGPQFIFQYYEEEERQRGNFPDRFSGHQFPNYSSELNVNALLLGDSALYLCASSFGTSNYEQYFGPGTRLTVT.